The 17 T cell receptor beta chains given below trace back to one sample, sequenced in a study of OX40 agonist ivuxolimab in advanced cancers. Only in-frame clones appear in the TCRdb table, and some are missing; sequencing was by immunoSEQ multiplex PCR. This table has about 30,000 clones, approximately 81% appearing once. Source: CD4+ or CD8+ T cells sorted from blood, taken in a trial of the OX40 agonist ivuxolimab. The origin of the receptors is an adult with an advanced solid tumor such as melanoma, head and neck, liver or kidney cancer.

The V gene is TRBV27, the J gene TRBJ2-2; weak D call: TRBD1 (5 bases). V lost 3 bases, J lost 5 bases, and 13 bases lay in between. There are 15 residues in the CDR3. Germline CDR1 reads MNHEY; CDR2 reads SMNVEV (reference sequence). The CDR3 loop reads CASSLSRALTGELFF. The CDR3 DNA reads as TGTGCCAGCAGTTTGTCCAGGGCTCTTACCGGGGAGCTGTTTTTT.

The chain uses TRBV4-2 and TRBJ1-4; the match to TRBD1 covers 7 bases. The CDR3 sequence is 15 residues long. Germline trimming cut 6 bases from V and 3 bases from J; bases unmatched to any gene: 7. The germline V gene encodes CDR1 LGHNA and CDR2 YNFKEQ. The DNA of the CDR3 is TGTGCCAGCAGACTTACAGGGGATCCTAATGAAAAACTGTTTTTT. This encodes CASRLTGDPNEKLFF.

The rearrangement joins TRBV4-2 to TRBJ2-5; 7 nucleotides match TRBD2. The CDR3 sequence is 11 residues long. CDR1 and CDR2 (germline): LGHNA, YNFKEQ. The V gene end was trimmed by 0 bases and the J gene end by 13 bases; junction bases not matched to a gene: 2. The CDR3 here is CASSQEGGWYF. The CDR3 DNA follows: TGTGCCAGCAGCCAAGAGGGGGGGTGGTACTTC.

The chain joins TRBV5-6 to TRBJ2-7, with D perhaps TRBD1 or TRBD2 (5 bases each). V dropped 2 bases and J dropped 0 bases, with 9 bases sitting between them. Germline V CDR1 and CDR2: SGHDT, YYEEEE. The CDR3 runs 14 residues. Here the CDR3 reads CASSLGTTSYEQYF. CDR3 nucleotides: TGTGCCAGCAGCTTAGGGACGACCTCCTACGAGCAGTACTTC.

The DNA for the CDR3 is TGTGCCAGCAGCCCCCACGGGACAGCTAACTATGGCTACACCTTC. As protein: CASSPHGTANYGYTF. This chain links TRBV7-9 with TRBJ1-2, with 7 bases identical to TRBD1. The V gene's germline CDR1 is SEHNR and CDR2 FQNEAQ (reference sequence). With 5 bases clipped from V and 0 bases from J, the junction kept 6 bases outside the gene matches. The CDR3 covers 15 residues. The full variable domain, in which reference TRBV7-9 and TRBJ1-2 provide the parts outside the CDR3, is DTGVSQNPRHKITKRGQNVTFRCDPISEHNRLYWYRQTLGQGPEFLTYFQNEAQLEKSRLLSDRFSAERPKGSFSTLEIQRTEQGDSAMYLCASSPHGTANYGYTFGSGTRLTVV.

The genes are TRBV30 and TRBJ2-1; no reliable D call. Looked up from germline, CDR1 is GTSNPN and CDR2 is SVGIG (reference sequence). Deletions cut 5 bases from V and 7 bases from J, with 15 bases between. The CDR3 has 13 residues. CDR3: CAWGSSEINEQFF. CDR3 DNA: TGTGCCTGGGGTTCTTCGGAGATTAATGAGCAGTTCTTC.

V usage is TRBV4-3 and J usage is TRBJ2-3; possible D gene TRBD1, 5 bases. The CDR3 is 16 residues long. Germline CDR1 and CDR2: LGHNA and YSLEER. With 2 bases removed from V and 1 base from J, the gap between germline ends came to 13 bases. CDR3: CASSQHPARGTDTQYF. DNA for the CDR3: TGCGCCAGCAGCCAACATCCTGCCAGGGGCACAGATACGCAGTATTTT.

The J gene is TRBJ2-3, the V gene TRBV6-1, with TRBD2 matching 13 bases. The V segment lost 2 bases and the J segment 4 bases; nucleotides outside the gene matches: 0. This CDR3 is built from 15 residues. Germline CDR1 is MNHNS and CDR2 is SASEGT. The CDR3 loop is CASSETSGGADTQYF. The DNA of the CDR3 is TGTGCCAGCAGTGAAACTAGCGGGGGGGCAGATACGCAGTATTTT.

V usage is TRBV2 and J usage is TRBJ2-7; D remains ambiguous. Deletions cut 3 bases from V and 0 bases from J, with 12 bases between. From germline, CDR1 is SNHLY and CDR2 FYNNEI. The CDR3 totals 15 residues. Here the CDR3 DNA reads TGTGCCAGCAGTGAGAGTAACGGTAGCTCCTACGAGCAGTACTTC. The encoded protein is CASSESNGSSYEQYF.

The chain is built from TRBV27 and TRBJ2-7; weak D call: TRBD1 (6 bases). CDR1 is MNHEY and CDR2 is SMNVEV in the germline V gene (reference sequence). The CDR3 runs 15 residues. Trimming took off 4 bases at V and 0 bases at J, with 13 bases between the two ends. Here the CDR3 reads CASSYLGHLSYEQYF. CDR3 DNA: TGTGCCAGCAGTTACCTGGGACACCTCTCCTACGAGCAGTACTTC.

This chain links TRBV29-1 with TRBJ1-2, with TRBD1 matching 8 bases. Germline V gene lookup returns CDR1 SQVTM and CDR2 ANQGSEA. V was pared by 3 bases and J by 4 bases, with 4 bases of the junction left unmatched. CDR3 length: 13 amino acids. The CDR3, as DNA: TGCAGCGTTGATATGGGGACAGGCTATGGCTACACCTTC. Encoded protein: CSVDMGTGYGYTF.

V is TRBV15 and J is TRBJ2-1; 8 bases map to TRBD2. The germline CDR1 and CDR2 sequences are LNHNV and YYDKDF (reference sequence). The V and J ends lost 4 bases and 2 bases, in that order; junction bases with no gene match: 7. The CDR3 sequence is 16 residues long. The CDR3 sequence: CATSTDGGAPYNEQFF. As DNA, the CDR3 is TGTGCCACCAGCACTGACGGGGGGGCCCCCTACAATGAGCAGTTCTTC.

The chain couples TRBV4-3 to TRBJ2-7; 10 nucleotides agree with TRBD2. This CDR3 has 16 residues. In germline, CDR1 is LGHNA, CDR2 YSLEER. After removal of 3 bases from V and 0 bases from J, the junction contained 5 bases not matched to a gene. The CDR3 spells CASSQDSGGPSYEQYF. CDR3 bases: TGCGCCAGCAGCCAGGATAGCGGGGGGCCCTCCTACGAGCAGTACTTC.

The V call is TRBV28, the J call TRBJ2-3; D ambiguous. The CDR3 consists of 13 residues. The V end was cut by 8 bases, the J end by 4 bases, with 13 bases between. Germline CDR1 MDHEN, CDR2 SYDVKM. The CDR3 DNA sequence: TGTGCCAGCGGGCTAGGACGGGCAGATACGCAGTATTTT. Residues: CASGLGRADTQYF.

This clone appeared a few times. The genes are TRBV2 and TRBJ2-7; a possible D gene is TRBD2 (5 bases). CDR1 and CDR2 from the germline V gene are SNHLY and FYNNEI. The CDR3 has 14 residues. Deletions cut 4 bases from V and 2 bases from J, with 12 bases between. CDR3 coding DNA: TGTGCCAGCAGTGGTCTTCTAGCAACCTACGAGCAGTACTTC. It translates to CASSGLLATYEQYF.

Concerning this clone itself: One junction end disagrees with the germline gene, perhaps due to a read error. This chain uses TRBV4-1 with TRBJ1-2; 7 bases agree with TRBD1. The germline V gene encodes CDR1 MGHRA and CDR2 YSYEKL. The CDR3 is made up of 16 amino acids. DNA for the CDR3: TGCGCCAGCGGCCAAGAGGGGGCAGGGAGTAACTATGGCTACACCTTC. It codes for CASGQEGAGSNYGYTF.

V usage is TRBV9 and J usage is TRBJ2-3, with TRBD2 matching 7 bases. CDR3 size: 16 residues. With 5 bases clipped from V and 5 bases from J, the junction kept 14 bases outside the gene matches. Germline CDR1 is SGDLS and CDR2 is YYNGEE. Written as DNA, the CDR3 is TGTGCCAGCAGGATAGAGACTAGCCGATACGGAGATACGCAGTATTTT. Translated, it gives CASRIETSRYGDTQYF.